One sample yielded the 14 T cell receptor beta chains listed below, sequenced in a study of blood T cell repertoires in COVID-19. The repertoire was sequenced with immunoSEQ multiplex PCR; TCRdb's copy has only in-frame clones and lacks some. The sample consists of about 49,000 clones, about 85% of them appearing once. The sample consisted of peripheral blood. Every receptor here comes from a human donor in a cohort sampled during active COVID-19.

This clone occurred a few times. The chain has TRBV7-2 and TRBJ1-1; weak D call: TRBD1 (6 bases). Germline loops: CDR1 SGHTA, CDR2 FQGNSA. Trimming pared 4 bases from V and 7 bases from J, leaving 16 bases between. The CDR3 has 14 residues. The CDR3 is CASSYNRDLNEAFF. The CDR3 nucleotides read TGTGCCAGCAGCTATAACAGGGACCTTAATGAAGCTTTCTTT. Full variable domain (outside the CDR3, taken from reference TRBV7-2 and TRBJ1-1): GAGVSQSPSNKVTEKGKDVELRCDPISGHTALYWYRQSLGQGLEFLIYFQGNSAPDKSGLPSDRFSAERTGGSVSTLTIQRTQQEDSAVYLCASSYNRDLNEAFFGQGTRLTVV.

CDR3 nucleotides: TGTGCCAGCAGCCTCTGGGCGCGGGGGGCTACTAATGAGCAGTTCTTC. The encoded protein is CASSLWARGATNEQFF. The chain employs TRBV7-8 and TRBJ2-1; 8 bases are a match to TRBD2. J gave up 7 bases and V 5 bases, and 13 bases lay outside the gene matches. The CDR3 loop spans 16 amino acids. Germline lookup yields CDR1 SGHVS and CDR2 FQNEAQ. Using reference TRBV7-8 and TRBJ2-1 for the parts outside the CDR3, the full variable domain is GAGVSQSPRYKVAKRGQDVALRCDPISGHVSLFWYQQALGQGPEFLTYFQNEAQLDKSGLPSDRFFAERPEGSVSTLKIQRTQQEDSAVYLCASSLWARGATNEQFFGPGTRLTVL.

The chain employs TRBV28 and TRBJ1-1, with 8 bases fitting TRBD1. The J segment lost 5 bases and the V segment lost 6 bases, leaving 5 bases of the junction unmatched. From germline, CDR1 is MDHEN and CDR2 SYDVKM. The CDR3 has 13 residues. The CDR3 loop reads CASRTTGGTEAFF. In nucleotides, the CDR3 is TGTGCCAGCAGAACCACAGGGGGAACTGAAGCTTTCTTT.

CDR3 region: CASSLETGLTYEQYF. CDR3 bases: TGTGCCAGCAGCTTAGAGACAGGACTTACCTACGAGCAGTACTTC. J is TRBJ2-7 and V is TRBV7-9; D may be TRBD1 (6 bases). CDR1 is SEHNR and CDR2 is FQNEAQ in the germline V gene (reference sequence). This CDR3 contains 15 residues. V was pared by 1 base and J by 2 bases, with 12 bases between.

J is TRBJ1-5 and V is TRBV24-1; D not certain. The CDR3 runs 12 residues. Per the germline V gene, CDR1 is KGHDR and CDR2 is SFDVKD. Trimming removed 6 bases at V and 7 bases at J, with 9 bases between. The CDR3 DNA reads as TGTGCCACCAGTTTGGGCCACCAGCCCCAGCATTTT. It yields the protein CATSLGHQPQHF.

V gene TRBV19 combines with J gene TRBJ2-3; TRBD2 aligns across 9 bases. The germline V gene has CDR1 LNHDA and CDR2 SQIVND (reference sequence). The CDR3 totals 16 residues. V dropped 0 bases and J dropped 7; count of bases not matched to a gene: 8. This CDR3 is CASSIDASGEWNTQYF. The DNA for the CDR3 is TGTGCCAGTAGTATAGACGCTAGCGGGGAATGGAATACGCAGTATTTT.

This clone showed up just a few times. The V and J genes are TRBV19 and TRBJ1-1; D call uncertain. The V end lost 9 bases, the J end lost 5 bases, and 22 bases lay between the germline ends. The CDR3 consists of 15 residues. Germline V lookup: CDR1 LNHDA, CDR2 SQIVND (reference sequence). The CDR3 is CASHLLTVERTEAFF. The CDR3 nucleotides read TGTGCCAGCCACCTCCTCACTGTAGAGAGGACTGAAGCTTTCTTT.

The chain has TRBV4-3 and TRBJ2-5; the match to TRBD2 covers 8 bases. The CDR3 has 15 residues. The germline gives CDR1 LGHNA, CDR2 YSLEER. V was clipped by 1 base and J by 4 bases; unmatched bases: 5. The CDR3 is CASSQAGGPRETQYF. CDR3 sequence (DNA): TGCGCCAGCAGCCAAGCGGGAGGGCCTAGAGAGACCCAGTACTTC.

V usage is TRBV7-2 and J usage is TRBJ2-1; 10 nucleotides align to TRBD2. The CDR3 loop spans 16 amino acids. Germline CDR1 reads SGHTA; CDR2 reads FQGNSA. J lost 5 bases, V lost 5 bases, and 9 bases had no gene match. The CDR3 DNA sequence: TGTGCCAGCAGCCCCAGCGGGAGGGAGGGGAACAATGAGCAGTTCTTC. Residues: CASSPSGREGNNEQFF.

CDR3 sequence: CASSRGLGVTEAFF. CDR3 DNA sequence: TGTGCCAGCAGCAGAGGGCTTGGAGTTACTGAAGCTTTCTTT. The chain uses TRBV5-8 and TRBJ1-1, with unresolved D. The germline gives CDR1 SGHTS, CDR2 YDEGEE. The V gene lost 4 bases and the J gene lost 5 bases, with 15 bases spanning the gap. CDR3 length: 14 residues.

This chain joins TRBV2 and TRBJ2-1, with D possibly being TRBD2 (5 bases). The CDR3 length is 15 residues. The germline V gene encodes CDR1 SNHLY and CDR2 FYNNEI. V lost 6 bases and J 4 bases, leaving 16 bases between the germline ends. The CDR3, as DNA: TGTGCCAGCAGGGGCTTAGCGCTCCTTTACAATGAGCAGTTCTTC. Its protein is CASRGLALLYNEQFF. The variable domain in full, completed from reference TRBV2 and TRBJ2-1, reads EPEVTQTPSHQVTQMGQEVILRCVPISNHLYFYWYRQILGQKVEFLVSFYNNEISEKSEIFDDQFSVERPDGSNFTLKIRSTKLEDSAMYFCASRGLALLYNEQFFGPGTRLTVL.

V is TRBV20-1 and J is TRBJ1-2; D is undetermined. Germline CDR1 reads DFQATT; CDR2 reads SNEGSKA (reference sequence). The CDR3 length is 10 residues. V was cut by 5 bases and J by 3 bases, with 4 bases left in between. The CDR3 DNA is TGCAGTGCTCTCGACTATGGCTACACCTTC. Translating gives CSALDYGYTF.

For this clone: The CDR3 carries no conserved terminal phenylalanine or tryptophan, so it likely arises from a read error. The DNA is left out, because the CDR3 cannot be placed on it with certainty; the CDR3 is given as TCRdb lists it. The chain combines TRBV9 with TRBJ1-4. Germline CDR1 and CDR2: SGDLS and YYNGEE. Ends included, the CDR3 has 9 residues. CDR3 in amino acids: CASSEPGRV.

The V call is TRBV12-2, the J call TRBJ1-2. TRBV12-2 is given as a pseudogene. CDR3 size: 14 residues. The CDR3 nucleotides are TGTGCAAGTCGCTTAGGGGGGGGACCCTATGGCTACACCTTC. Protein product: CASRLGGGPYGYTF.